Listed here is a single T cell receptor (beta chain). Antigen unknown. Other DNA sequences in this specimen translate into the identical CDR3. Looked up from germline, CDR1 is SEHNR and CDR2 is FQNEAQ (reference sequence). This CDR3 is 14 amino acids long. V lost 5 bases and J 0 bases, leaving 8 bases between the germline ends. This record belongs to a study of cytotoxic CD8 clonotypes in ibrutinib-treated CLL. Study observations and caveats: Timing of sampling differed between sustained-remission and progressing patients. Private clonotypes, not public ones, expanded at ibrutinib response.

Generated by immunoSEQ multiplex PCR, the TCRdb table keeps only in-frame clones and is missing some. This table has 150,000 to 200,000 clones, about 88% appearing once. The sequencing used PBMCs, collected at disease progression, from a patient treated with ibrutinib. This chain uses TRBV7-9 with TRBJ1-5; perhaps TRBD1 as D (5 bases). This receptor was obtained from a human donor with chronic lymphocytic leukemia. The CDR3 reads CASSTGDSNQPQHF. CDR3 nucleotides: TGTGCCAGCAGCACAGGAGATAGCAATCAGCCCCAGCATTTT.